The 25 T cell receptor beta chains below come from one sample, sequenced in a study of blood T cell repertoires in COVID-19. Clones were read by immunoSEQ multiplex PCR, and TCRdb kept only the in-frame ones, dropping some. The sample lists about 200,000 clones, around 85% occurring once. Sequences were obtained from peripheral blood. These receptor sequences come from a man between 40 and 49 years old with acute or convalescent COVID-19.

The CDR3 is CSVTDRADYEQYF. The CDR3, as DNA: TGCAGCGTTACCGACAGGGCCGACTACGAGCAGTACTTC. J is TRBJ2-7 and V is TRBV29-1, with 7 bases identical to TRBD1. Losses at the gene ends were 5 bases for V and 3 bases for J; bases not matched to a gene: 7. This CDR3 is built from 13 residues. Germline values: CDR1 SQVTM, CDR2 ANQGSEA.

For the CDR3, the DNA is TGTGCCAGCTCACCTGGTAGCGGGATAGGGGATGAGCAGTTCTTC. This translates into CASSPGSGIGDEQFF. The chain has TRBV18 and TRBJ2-1, with 8 bases aligning to TRBD2. V shed 3 bases and J 8 bases; nucleotides not matched to a gene: 9. Germline V lookup: CDR1 KGHSH, CDR2 LQKENI. The CDR3 consists of 15 residues.

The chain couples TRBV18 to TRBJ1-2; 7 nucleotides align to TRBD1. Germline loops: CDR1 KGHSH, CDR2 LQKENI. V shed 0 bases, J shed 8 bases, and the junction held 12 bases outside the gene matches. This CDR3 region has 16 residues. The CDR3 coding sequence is TGTGCCAGCTCACCACCTGGGGCACAGGGGAAGAGGGGCTACACCTTC. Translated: CASSPPGAQGKRGYTF.

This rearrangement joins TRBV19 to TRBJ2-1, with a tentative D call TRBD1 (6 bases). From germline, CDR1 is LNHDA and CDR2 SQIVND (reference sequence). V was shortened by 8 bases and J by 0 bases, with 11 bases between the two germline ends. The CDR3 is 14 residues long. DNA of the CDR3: TGTGCCAGTGCACAGGGAAGCTCCTACAATGAGCAGTTCTTC. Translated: CASAQGSSYNEQFF.

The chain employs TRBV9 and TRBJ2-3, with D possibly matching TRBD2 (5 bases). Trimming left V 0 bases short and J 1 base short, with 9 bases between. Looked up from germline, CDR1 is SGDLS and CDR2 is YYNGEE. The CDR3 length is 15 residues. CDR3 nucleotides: TGTGCCAGCAGCGTAGGAATTAGCGGCACAGATACGCAGTATTTT. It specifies CASSVGISGTDTQYF.

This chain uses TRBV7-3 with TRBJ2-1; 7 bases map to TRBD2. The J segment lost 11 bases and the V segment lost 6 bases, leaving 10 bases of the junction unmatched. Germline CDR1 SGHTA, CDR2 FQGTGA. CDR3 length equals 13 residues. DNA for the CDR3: TGTGCCAGCAGTTCTCTCCCGGGGGGACAGCAGTTCTTC. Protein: CASSSLPGGQQFF.

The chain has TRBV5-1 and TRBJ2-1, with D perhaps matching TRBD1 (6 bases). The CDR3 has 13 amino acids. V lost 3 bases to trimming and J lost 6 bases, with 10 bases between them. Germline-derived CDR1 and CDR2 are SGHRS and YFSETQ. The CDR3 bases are TGCGCCAGCAGCTGGAGACAGGCCAATGAGCAGTTCTTC. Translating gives CASSWRQANEQFF.

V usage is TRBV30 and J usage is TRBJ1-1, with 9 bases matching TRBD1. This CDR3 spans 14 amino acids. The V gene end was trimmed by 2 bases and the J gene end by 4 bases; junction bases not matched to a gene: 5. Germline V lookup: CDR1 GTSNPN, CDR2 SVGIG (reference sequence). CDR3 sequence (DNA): TGTGCCTGGAGTTCGACAGGGGGGGGCACTGAAGCTTTCTTT. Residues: CAWSSTGGGTEAFF.

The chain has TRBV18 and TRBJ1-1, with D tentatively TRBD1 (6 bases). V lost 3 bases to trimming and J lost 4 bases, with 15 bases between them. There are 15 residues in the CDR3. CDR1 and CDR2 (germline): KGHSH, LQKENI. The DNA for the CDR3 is TGTGCCAGCTCACCGGTGACAGGAAGGTTCACTGAAGCTTTCTTT. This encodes CASSPVTGRFTEAFF. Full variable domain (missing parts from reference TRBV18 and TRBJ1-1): NAGVMQNPRHLVRRRGQEARLRCSPMKGHSHVYWYRQLPEEGLKFMVYLQKENIIDESGMPKERFSAEFPKEGPSILRIQQVVRGDSAAYFCASSPVTGRFTEAFFGQGTRLTVV.

CDR3 bases: TGTGCCAGCAGCTTGGAACTTCTTGGGGGGACTAACGAGCAGTACTTC. It encodes CASSLELLGGTNEQYF. The genes are TRBV5-8 and TRBJ2-7, with 7 bases aligning to TRBD2. CDR3 size: 16 residues. Losses at the gene ends were 0 bases for V and 5 bases for J; bases not matched to a gene: 11. Germline V gene sequence: CDR1 SGHTS, CDR2 YDEGEE.

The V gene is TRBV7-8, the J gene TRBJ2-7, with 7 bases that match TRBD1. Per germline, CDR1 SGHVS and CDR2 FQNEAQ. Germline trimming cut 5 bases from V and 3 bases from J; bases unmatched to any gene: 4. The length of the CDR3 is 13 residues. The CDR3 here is CASSRDSLYEQYF. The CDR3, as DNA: TGTGCCAGCAGCCGGGACAGTCTCTACGAGCAGTACTTC. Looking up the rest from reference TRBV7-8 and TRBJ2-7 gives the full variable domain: GAGVSQSPRYKVAKRGQDVALRCDPISGHVSLFWYQQALGQGPEFLTYFQNEAQLDKSGLPSDRFFAERPEGSVSTLKIQRTQQEDSAVYLCASSRDSLYEQYFGPGTRLTVT.

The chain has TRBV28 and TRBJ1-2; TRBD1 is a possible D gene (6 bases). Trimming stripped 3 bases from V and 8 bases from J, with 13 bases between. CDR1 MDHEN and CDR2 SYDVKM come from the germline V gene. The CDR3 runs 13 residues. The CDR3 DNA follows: TGTGCCAGCAGTTTGGTAGGGGGTAGGGGCTACACCTTC. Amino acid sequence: CASSLVGGRGYTF.

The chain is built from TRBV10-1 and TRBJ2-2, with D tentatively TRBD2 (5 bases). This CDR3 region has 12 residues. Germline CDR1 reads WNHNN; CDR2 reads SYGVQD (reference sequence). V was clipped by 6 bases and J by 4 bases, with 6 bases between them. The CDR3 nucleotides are TGCGCCAGCAGCCTAGCCACCGGGGAGCTGTTTTTT. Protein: CASSLATGELFF.

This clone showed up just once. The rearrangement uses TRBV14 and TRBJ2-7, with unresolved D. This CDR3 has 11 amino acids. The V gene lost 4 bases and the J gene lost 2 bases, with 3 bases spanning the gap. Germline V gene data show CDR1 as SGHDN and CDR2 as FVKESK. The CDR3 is CASSLTYEQYF. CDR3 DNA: TGTGCCAGCAGCCTTACCTACGAGCAGTACTTC.

CDR3 DNA sequence: TGTGCCAGCAGTTTAACAGGGGGCCCTCAGCCCCAGCATTTT. Its protein product is CASSLTGGPQPQHF. The V gene is TRBV27, the J gene TRBJ1-5; TRBD1 agrees at 9 bases. The CDR3 is made up of 14 amino acids. The trim removed 2 bases at V and 6 bases at J, leaving 2 bases unmatched. Germline CDR1 reads MNHEY; CDR2 reads SMNVEV (reference sequence).

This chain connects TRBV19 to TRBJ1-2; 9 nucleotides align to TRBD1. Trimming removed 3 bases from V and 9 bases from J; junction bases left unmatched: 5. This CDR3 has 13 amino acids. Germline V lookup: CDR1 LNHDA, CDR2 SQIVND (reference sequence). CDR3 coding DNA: TGTGCCAGTAGTATTTCCGGACAGGGGAGCTACACCTTC. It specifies CASSISGQGSYTF.

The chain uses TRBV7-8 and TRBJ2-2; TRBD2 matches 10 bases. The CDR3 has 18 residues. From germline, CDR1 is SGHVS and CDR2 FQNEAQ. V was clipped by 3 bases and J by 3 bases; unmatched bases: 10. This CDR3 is CASSFQAGGQVYTGELFF. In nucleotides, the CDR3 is TGTGCCAGCAGCTTCCAAGCGGGGGGGCAAGTCTACACCGGGGAGCTGTTTTTT.

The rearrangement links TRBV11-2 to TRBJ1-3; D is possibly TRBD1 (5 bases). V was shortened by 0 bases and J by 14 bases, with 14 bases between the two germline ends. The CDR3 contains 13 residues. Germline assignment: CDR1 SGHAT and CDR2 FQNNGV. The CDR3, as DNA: TGTGCCAGCAGCTTAGATGGGGCAGTCACTTTATATTTT. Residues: CASSLDGAVTLYF.

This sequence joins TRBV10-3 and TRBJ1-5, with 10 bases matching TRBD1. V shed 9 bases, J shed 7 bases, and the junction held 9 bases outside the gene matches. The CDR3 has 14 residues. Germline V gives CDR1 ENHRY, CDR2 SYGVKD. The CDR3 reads CAISGQGSEQPQHF. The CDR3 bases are TGTGCCATTTCGGGACAGGGGTCGGAGCAGCCCCAGCATTTT.

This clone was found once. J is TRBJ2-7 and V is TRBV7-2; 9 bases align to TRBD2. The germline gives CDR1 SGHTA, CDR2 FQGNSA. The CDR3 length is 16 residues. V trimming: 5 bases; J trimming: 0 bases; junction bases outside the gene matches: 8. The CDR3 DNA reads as TGTGCCAGCAGCAGTGGGGGTAGCGGGGGCTCCTACGAGCAGTACTTC. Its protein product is CASSSGGSGGSYEQYF.

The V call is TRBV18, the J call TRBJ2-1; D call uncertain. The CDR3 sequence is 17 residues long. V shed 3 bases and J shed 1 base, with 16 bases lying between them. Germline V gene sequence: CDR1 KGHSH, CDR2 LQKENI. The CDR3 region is CASSPVRQRSSYNEQFF. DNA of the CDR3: TGTGCCAGCTCACCTGTCAGGCAACGAAGTTCCTACAATGAGCAGTTCTTC.

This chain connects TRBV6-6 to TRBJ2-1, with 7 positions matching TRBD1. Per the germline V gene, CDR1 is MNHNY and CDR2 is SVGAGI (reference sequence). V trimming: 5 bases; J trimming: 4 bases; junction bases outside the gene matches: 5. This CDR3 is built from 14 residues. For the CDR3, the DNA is TGTGCCAGCAGTCGGGACAGACTATACAATGAGCAGTTCTTC. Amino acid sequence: CASSRDRLYNEQFF.

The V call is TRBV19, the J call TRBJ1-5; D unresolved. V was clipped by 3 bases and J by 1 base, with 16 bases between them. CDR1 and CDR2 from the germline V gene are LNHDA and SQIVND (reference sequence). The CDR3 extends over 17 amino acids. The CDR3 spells CASSIGLPGLSNQPQHF. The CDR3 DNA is TGTGCCAGTAGTATCGGATTGCCGGGGTTGAGCAATCAGCCCCAGCATTTT. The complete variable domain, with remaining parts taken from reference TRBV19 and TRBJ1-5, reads DGGITQSPKYLFRKEGQNVTLSCEQNLNHDAMYWYRQDPGQGLRLIYYSQIVNDFQKGDIAEGYSVSREKKESFPLTVTSAQKNPTAFYLCASSIGLPGLSNQPQHFGDGTRLSIL.

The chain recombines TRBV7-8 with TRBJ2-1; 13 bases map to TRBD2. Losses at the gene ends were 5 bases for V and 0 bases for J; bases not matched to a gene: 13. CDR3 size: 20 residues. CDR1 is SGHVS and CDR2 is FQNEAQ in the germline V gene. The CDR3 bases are TGTGCCAGCAGCCTTCTCCGACTAGCGGGAGGATCCCACTCCTACAATGAGCAGTTCTTC. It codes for CASSLLRLAGGSHSYNEQFF.

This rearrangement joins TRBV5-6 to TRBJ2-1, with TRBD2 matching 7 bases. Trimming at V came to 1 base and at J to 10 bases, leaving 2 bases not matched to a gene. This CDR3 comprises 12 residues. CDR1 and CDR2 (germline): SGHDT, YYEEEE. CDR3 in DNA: TGTGCCAGCAGCTTGACGGGAGGCGAGCAGTTCTTC. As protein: CASSLTGGEQFF.